The entry below gives a single T cell receptor beta chain sequence along with its context. Its target is not known. Sequencing used immunoSEQ multiplex PCR; TCRdb keeps in-frame clones, though not all of them. Counted here are approximately 2.5 million clones, approximately 92% occurring once; the ten biggest clones make up more than 0.12%. This sample was included in a study of shared clonotypes between healthy human individuals. Across the whole study: Those who served as donors were a couple of women and three men between the ages of 18 and 49. The study used three CD4 naive, three CD4 memory, two CD8 naive and one CD8 memory plate per donor. Study outcomes and limitations: A limitation of the genetic and exposure-history diversity represented arose from few donors.

There are 14 residues in the CDR3. Germline V gene data show CDR1 as LNHDA and CDR2 as SQIVND (reference sequence). V was shortened by 6 bases and J by 0 bases, with 10 bases between the two germline ends. The clonotype comes from a man aged 18 to 30 in good health. The chain uses TRBV19 and TRBJ2-3, with unresolved D. Material for sequencing was naive CD4+ T cells sorted from blood. As for subset: CD45RA+ positively selected. CDR3 in amino acids: CASSKGTSTDTQYF. CDR3 nucleotide sequence: TGTGCCAGTAGCAAGGGAACTAGCACAGATACGCAGTATTTT.